Following are 27 T cell receptor beta chains from one sample sequenced in a study of CD8 T cells in ankylosing spondylitis. Findings and limits, study-wide: In ankylosing spondylitis blood, a motif of seven to nine highly homologous TCR beta variants appeared characteristic.

TCRdb passed the 5' RACE reads through MiXCR, listing each CDR3 protein once. The profile shows more than 650,000 distinct CDR3 sequences, around 11% of them singletons. No antigen is known for these receptors. Sequenced material: blood, either unsorted or a sorted T cell fraction (not recorded which). All receptors come from a male donor with ankylosing spondylitis.

The chain employs TRBV27 and TRBJ2-5, with 7 positions matching TRBD2. The CDR3 runs 15 residues. Trimming cost V 8 bases and J 6 bases; bases outside gene matches: 15. Germline CDR1 and CDR2: MNHEY and SMNVEV (reference sequence). The CDR3 bases are TGTGCCAGCGCGACCGCGGGCGGGAGTGGGAAGACCCAGTACTTC. Residues: CASATAGGSGKTQYF.

The chain recombines TRBV12-3 or TRBV12-4 with TRBJ2-3; D is unclear. V was pared by 6 bases and J by 6 bases, with 13 bases between. The CDR3 runs 13 residues. DNA of the CDR3: TGTGCCAGCAGCGTCCTAGAGTCCGATACGCAGTATTTT. Translated: CASSVLESDTQYF.

The chain recombines TRBV20-1 with TRBJ2-3; D is unresolved. The V gene's germline CDR1 is DFQATT and CDR2 SNEGSKA (reference sequence). V was cut by 5 bases and J by 2 bases, with 11 bases left in between. The CDR3 runs 13 residues. CDR3 DNA: TGCAGTGCTCCCCCCCCGGCCACAGATACGCAGTATTTT. Residues: CSAPPPATDTQYF.

This clonotype occurred many times. This rearrangement joins TRBV7-2 to TRBJ2-1; TRBD1 is a possible D gene (5 bases). This CDR3 contains 14 residues. Germline assignment: CDR1 SGHTA and CDR2 FQGNSA. Trimming removed 4 bases from V and 7 bases from J, with 14 bases in between. For the CDR3, the DNA is TGTGCCAGCAGCTCTGGGGCGCCGCTAAATGAGCAGTTCTTC. Translated, it gives CASSSGAPLNEQFF.

In its sample, this clonotype was seen a few times. The chain joins TRBV20-1 to TRBJ2-5; maybe TRBD2 (6 bases). CDR3 length: 13 amino acids. V lost 2 bases and J 5 bases, leaving 12 bases between the germline ends. The germline CDR1 and CDR2 sequences are DFQATT and SNEGSKA (reference sequence). CDR3 residues: CSARSGLRETQYF. The CDR3 DNA reads as TGCAGTGCTAGAAGCGGGCTTAGGGAGACCCAGTACTTC.

This clonotype occurred a few times. The chain carries TRBV6-5 and TRBJ1-3; D ambiguous. V was trimmed by 0 bases and J by 2 bases, leaving 14 bases between them. CDR1 and CDR2 (germline): MNHEY, SVGAGI. This CDR3 comprises 17 residues. In DNA form, the CDR3 reads TGTGCCAGCAGTTACTCCCGTAGAGGGATCGCTGGAAACACCATATATTTT. Translating gives CASSYSRRGIAGNTIYF.

This clonotype was seen only a few times. The chain combines TRBV6-1 with TRBJ1-1; possibly TRBD1 for D (5 bases). V dropped 7 bases and J dropped 0 bases, with 12 bases sitting between them. There are 14 residues in the CDR3. Germline-derived CDR1 and CDR2 are MNHNS and SASEGT. As DNA, the CDR3 is TGTGCCAGCACTCTAAGAGGGGTGAACACTGAAGCTTTCTTT. It specifies CASTLRGVNTEAFF.

This chain uses TRBV29-1 with TRBJ1-4; 7 nucleotides line up with TRBD1. The germline V gene encodes CDR1 SQVTM and CDR2 ANQGSEA. The J segment lost 5 bases and the V segment lost 4 bases, leaving 7 bases of the junction unmatched. The CDR3 covers 14 residues. This CDR3 is CSVGTGTLNEKLFF. Written as DNA, the CDR3 is TGCAGCGTTGGGACAGGTACCCTCAATGAAAAACTGTTTTTT.

In this sample, this clonotype turned up many times. The rearrangement links TRBV29-1 to TRBJ2-1; 9 positions match TRBD2. V was pared by 4 bases and J by 5 bases, with 6 bases of the junction left unmatched. This CDR3 comprises 14 residues. The germline gives CDR1 SQVTM, CDR2 ANQGSEA. CDR3 protein: CSVVNLAGNNEQFF. CDR3 DNA sequence: TGCAGCGTTGTTAATCTAGCGGGAAACAATGAGCAGTTCTTC.

This clonotype showed up just a few times. The chain joins TRBV2 to TRBJ1-4; D is unclear. CDR3 size: 12 residues. Looked up from germline, CDR1 is SNHLY and CDR2 is FYNNEI. Trimming took off 3 bases at V and 10 bases at J, with 9 bases between the two ends. The CDR3 DNA reads TGTGCCAGCAGTGATGAGCGGGCAAAACTGTTTTTT. This sequence encodes CASSDERAKLFF.

This chain links TRBV20-1 with TRBJ1-6; D unclear. The ends were cut back, 0 bases at V and 0 bases at J, with 9 bases in the middle. Germline V gene sequence: CDR1 DFQATT, CDR2 SNEGSKA (reference sequence). The CDR3 is 16 amino acids. DNA of the CDR3: TGCAGTGCTAGAGATCAGAAGGCCTCCTATAATTCACCCCTCCACTTT. This encodes CSARDQKASYNSPLHF.

This clonotype occurred a few times. J is TRBJ1-1 and V is TRBV6-5; perhaps TRBD1 as D (6 bases). Germline CDR1 reads MNHEY; CDR2 reads SVGAGI. The CDR3 length is 15 residues. V was trimmed by 2 bases and J by 1 base, leaving 11 bases between them. CDR3 amino acids: CASSYKLTGNTEAFF. CDR3 nucleotide sequence: TGTGCCAGCAGTTACAAATTGACAGGGAACACTGAAGCTTTCTTT.

The chain is built from TRBV6-1 and TRBJ2-3; D is ambiguous. V shed 4 bases and J shed 2 bases, with 10 bases lying between them. This CDR3 is 14 amino acids long. Germline CDR1 and CDR2: MNHNS and SASEGT. Written as DNA, the CDR3 is TGTGCCAGCAGTGTAGAGTCGTCCACAGATACGCAGTATTTT. Translating gives CASSVESSTDTQYF.

This sequence joins TRBV19 and TRBJ2-3, with D tentatively TRBD1 (5 bases). The CDR3 extends over 15 amino acids. Germline CDR1 reads LNHDA; CDR2 reads SQIVND (reference sequence). Trimming cost V 6 bases and J 0 bases, with 13 bases left between them. In nucleotides, the CDR3 is TGTGCCAGTAGGCCCCCAGGGTTAAGCACAGATACGCAGTATTTT. This sequence encodes CASRPPGLSTDTQYF.

This clonotype was counted between two and nine times. The junction shows a germline mismatch at one end, possibly a read error. The J gene is TRBJ2-1, the V gene TRBV5-4, with D maybe TRBD2 (6 bases). This CDR3 region has 15 residues. Germline V CDR1 and CDR2: SGHNT, YYREEE (reference sequence). For the CDR3, the DNA is TGTGCCAGCGTAACGCACCCAAGACCGGGACTCCCTCTGCTCTTC. Residues: CASVTHPRPGLPLLF.

The genes are TRBV5-1 and TRBJ1-1; D not resolved. Trimming left V 0 bases short and J 4 bases short, with 16 bases between. CDR1 is SGHRS, CDR2 YFSETQ, per germline. The CDR3 sequence is 16 residues long. The CDR3 here is CASSLDQRVSATEAFF. DNA of the CDR3: TGCGCCAGCAGCTTGGATCAGAGAGTCAGTGCCACTGAAGCTTTCTTT.

This clonotype was counted only a few times. The J gene is TRBJ1-2, the V gene TRBV4-3; 7 bases map to TRBD1. Germline CDR1 reads LGHNA; CDR2 reads YSLEER. The length of the CDR3 is 15 residues. V was clipped by 3 bases and J by 6 bases; unmatched bases: 10. The DNA for the CDR3 is TGCGCCAGCAGCCAGAAGCTGGGGACAGCGAATGGCTACACCTTC. Translated: CASSQKLGTANGYTF.

The sample holds a few counts of this clonotype. V is TRBV5-4 and J is TRBJ1-1; TRBD1 agrees at 7 bases. The junction had 10 bases not matched to a gene; V was cut back by 7 bases and J by 4 bases. The CDR3 is 14 residues long. Germline V lookup: CDR1 SGHNT, CDR2 YYREEE (reference sequence). This chain's CDR3 is CASAIQGVSTEAFF. Written as DNA, the CDR3 is TGTGCCAGCGCAATCCAGGGGGTGAGCACTGAAGCTTTCTTT.

This sequence joins TRBV30 and TRBJ1-4, with 9 bases that match TRBD1. Trimming took 2 bases from V and 7 from J; bases not matched to a gene: 8. The CDR3 has 15 amino acids. Germline V gene sequence: CDR1 GTSNPN, CDR2 SVGIG (reference sequence). CDR3 nucleotides: TGTGCCTGGAGTTCATCTGGGACAGGGACTGAAAAACTGTTTTTT. Protein product: CAWSSSGTGTEKLFF.

The V call is TRBV18, the J call TRBJ2-1; no reliable D call. Trimming left V 6 bases short and J 3 bases short, with 18 bases between. The CDR3 runs to 16 residues. Germline CDR1 reads KGHSH; CDR2 reads LQKENI. The CDR3 DNA follows: TGTGCCAGCTCGCCTCCGGGCCTCCGCCTCTACAATGAGCAGTTCTTC. Its translation: CASSPPGLRLYNEQFF.

This clonotype has just a few counts. The chain combines TRBV7-2 with TRBJ2-3; D is ambiguous. Trimming removed 0 bases from V and 6 bases from J, with 7 bases in between. The CDR3 length is 13 residues. Germline V lookup: CDR1 SGHTA, CDR2 FQGNSA. The CDR3 is CASSLALSDTQYF. The CDR3 DNA sequence: TGTGCCAGCAGCTTAGCGCTTTCGGATACGCAGTATTTT.

This clonotype was observed a single time. Mismatch with germline at one junction end may stem from a read error. The CDR3 bases are TGTGCCAGCAGCTTGAGACCCCGAGGGAGCACCTGGGAGCTGTTTTTT. It yields the protein CASSLRPRGSTWELFF. The V gene is TRBV7-2, the J gene TRBJ2-2; tentatively, D is TRBD2 (5 bases). Per germline, CDR1 SGHTA and CDR2 FQGNSA. This CDR3 is built from 16 residues.

This clonotype was seen more than once but under ten times. The chain couples TRBV10-3 to TRBJ2-7, with 11 positions matching TRBD2. This CDR3 has 15 amino acids. V lost 3 bases and J lost 3; bases outside the gene matches: 4. Germline V gives CDR1 ENHRY, CDR2 SYGVKD. In DNA, the CDR3 is TGTGCCATCAGTGACATGGGACTAGCGGACTACGAGCAGTACTTC. It specifies CAISDMGLADYEQYF.

This clonotype was counted between two and nine times. The chain uses TRBV5-1 and TRBJ1-5, with 8 bases fitting TRBD1. Germline V gene data show CDR1 as SGHRS and CDR2 as YFSETQ. The CDR3 is 14 residues long. Germline trimming cut 1 base from V and 7 bases from J; bases unmatched to any gene: 4. CDR3 nucleotides: TGCGCCAGCAGCTTGACAGGGGGTGAGCAGCCCCAGCATTTT. Translating it yields CASSLTGGEQPQHF.

In DNA, the CDR3 is TGTGCCAGCAGCTTAGCGGGAAGCAGGGGGCCCTACGAGCAGTACTTC. This sequence encodes CASSLAGSRGPYEQYF. This chain links TRBV7-2 with TRBJ2-7, with 8 bases fitting TRBD1. V gave up 0 bases and J gave up 2 bases; unmatched junction bases: 6. This CDR3 has 16 residues. The germline gives CDR1 SGHTA, CDR2 FQGNSA.

The chain recombines TRBV6-5 with TRBJ1-5, with D unclear. CDR3 length equals 14 residues. Germline V gives CDR1 MNHEY, CDR2 SVGAGI. V shed 2 bases and J shed 6 bases, with 11 bases lying between them. Here the CDR3 reads CASSYGRDGQPQHF. The CDR3 DNA follows: TGTGCCAGCAGTTACGGCCGGGATGGTCAGCCCCAGCATTTT.

The gene calls are TRBV19 and TRBJ2-2; 8 bases are shared with TRBD1. Per germline, CDR1 LNHDA and CDR2 SQIVND (reference sequence). Losses at the gene ends were 8 bases for V and 4 bases for J; bases not matched to a gene: 12. This CDR3 is 16 amino acids long. As DNA, the CDR3 is TGTGCCAGTGAGGGACAGGTGAAGTTCGGCACCGGGGAGCTGTTTTTT. Protein sequence: CASEGQVKFGTGELFF.